This T cell receptor beta chain came from a study of T cell responses to AZD1222 COVID-19 vaccine. Regarding the study as a whole: Seropositive at baseline were only 5 or 6 AZD1222 recipients. Along spike, vaccine-associated CD4 TCRs were found throughout, with dominance at 160-218 and 743-854.

CDR3 size: 14 residues. The V gene's germline CDR1 is SGHTA and CDR2 FQGNSA. V shed 6 bases and J shed 6 bases, with 14 bases lying between them. In the case of this clone: Its antigen remains unidentified.

Assay used: immunoSEQ multiplex PCR; TCRdb lists only in-frame clones, some missing. Here the sample spans some 140,000 clones, 80% to 95% being singletons. This chain uses TRBV7-2 with TRBJ1-4; TRBD1 might be the D (6 bases). The source material was peripheral blood, sampled 28 days after the second AZD1222 dose. The clonotype was recovered from an adult who received the AZD1222 COVID-19 vaccine. The CDR3 protein is CASRKGDTDEKLFF. The CDR3, as DNA: TGTGCCAGCAGAAAGGGGGACACGGATGAAAAACTGTTTTTT. Full variable domain (outside the CDR3, taken from reference TRBV7-2 and TRBJ1-4): GAGVSQSPSNKVTEKGKDVELRCDPISGHTALYWYRQSLGQGLEFLIYFQGNSAPDKSGLPSDRFSAERTGGSVSTLTIQRTQQEDSAVYLCASRKGDTDEKLFFGSGTQLSVL.